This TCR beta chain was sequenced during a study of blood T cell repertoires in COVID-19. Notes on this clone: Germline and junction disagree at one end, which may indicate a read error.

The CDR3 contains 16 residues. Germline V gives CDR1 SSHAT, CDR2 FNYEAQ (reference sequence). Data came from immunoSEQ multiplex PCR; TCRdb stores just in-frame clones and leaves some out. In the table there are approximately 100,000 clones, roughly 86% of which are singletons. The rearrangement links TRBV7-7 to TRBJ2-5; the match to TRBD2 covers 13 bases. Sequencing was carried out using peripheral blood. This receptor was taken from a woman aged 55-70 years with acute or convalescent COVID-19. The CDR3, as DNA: TGTGCTAGCAGCTCCGGACTAGCGGGAGACATAAAGACCCAGTACTTC. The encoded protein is CASSSGLAGDIKTQYF.